Each of the 10 T cell receptor beta chains below was sequenced from the same sample in a study of T-cell memory formation after mild COVID-19. TCRdb itself ran the 5' RACE reads through MiXCR, one entry per CDR3 protein. The sample yields 400,000 or so distinct CDR3 sequences, roughly 21% seen once. Sequenced material: PBMCs or a T cell subset sorted from them (not recorded which). The receptors here all came from an adult woman who had mild COVID-19 (a few samples of this study predate the infection). Cell type and time point are not known.

This clonotype was seen only a few times. The chain uses TRBV7-3 and TRBJ2-2; no reliable D call. V was trimmed by 5 bases and J by 6 bases, leaving 10 bases between them. The CDR3 consists of 13 residues. Germline assignment: CDR1 SGHTA and CDR2 FQGTGA. CDR3 DNA: TGTGCCAGCAGCCCCAGAATAGCCGGGGAGCTGTTTTTT. The encoded protein is CASSPRIAGELFF.

The chain links TRBV11-2 to TRBJ2-7; TRBD1 matches 9 bases. The CDR3 covers 14 residues. From germline, CDR1 is SGHAT and CDR2 FQNNGV. The V gene end was trimmed by 5 bases and the J gene end by 3 bases; junction bases not matched to a gene: 5. The CDR3 DNA sequence: TGTGCCAGCAGCCACCGGACAGGGGACTACGAGCAGTACTTC. Translated: CASSHRTGDYEQYF.

This clonotype was seen once. This chain links TRBV6-2 or TRBV6-3 with TRBJ1-2; D ambiguous. The germline V gene encodes CDR1 MNHEY and CDR2 SVGEGT. Between the trimmed V and J ends, which lost 5 bases and 8 bases, there was a span of 12 bases. The CDR3 covers 12 residues. CDR3 amino acids: CASSDDGRGYTF. CDR3 coding DNA: TGTGCCAGCAGTGACGACGGTCGGGGCTACACCTTC.

The rearrangement joins TRBV7-2 to TRBJ2-3; D is uncertain. V gave up 5 bases and J gave up 0 bases, with 12 bases separating them. This CDR3 region has 15 residues. The germline CDR1 and CDR2 sequences are SGHTA and FQGNSA. The CDR3 reads CASSQGPGSTDTQYF. The CDR3 DNA sequence: TGTGCCAGCAGCCAAGGTCCCGGTAGCACAGATACGCAGTATTTT.

This clonotype was counted only a few times. This rearrangement joins TRBV6-2 or TRBV6-3 to TRBJ2-1; tentatively, D is TRBD1 or TRBD2 (5 bases each). V lost 6 bases and J lost 6, with 24 bases in between. This CDR3 has 17 residues. The germline V gene has CDR1 MNHEY and CDR2 SVGEGT. CDR3: CASSEPWGSEFGNEQFF. Written as DNA, the CDR3 is TGTGCCAGCAGCGAGCCATGGGGGTCGGAGTTCGGCAATGAGCAGTTCTTC.

This clonotype has just a few counts. The CDR3 bases are TGTGCCAGCGGGCTTACCGGGGAGCTGTTTTTT. Translating it yields CASGLTGELFF. The chain combines TRBV3-1 with TRBJ2-2; D is ambiguous. The V gene lost 8 bases and the J gene lost 5 bases, with 6 bases spanning the gap. The CDR3 loop spans 11 amino acids. Germline V gene lookup returns CDR1 LGHDT and CDR2 YNNKEL (reference sequence).

This clonotype is a singleton in its sample. The CDR3 region has the DNA TGTGCCAGCAGTGAAAAACTAGCTTTTGAGCAGTTCTTC. Residues: CASSEKLAFEQFF. V usage is TRBV12-3 or TRBV12-4 and J usage is TRBJ2-1, with D possibly being TRBD2 (6 bases). V lost 5 bases to trimming and J lost 9 bases, with 14 bases between them. The CDR3 contains 13 residues.

V and J are TRBV12-3 or TRBV12-4 and TRBJ1-2, with a tentative D call TRBD1 (6 bases). The CDR3 covers 15 residues. V lost 5 bases and J 7 bases, leaving 20 bases between the germline ends. The CDR3 DNA is TGTGCCAGCAGTCCTCAGGACAGCGGTAGCGTTGGCTACACCTTC. The encoded protein is CASSPQDSGSVGYTF.

This clonotype was observed a few times. The chain links TRBV12-1 to TRBJ1-5. TRBV12-1 represents a pseudogene. The CDR3 contains 15 residues. The CDR3 loop is CASSPKDGRKQPQHF. In nucleotides, the CDR3 is TGTGCCAGCAGCCCCAAAGACGGGAGGAAGCAGCCCCAGCATTTT.

The table lists this clonotype with a few counts. Being one base from a much bigger clone, this may be a read error. CDR3 nucleotides: TGTGCCAGCAGCCACTGGGAGAATGAGCAGTTCTTC. Its translation: CASSHWENEQFF. V usage is TRBV14 and J usage is TRBJ2-1; D is perhaps TRBD2 (5 bases). This CDR3 contains 12 residues. CDR1 is SGHDN, CDR2 FVKESK, per germline. Trimming shortened V by 3 bases and J by 7 bases, and 7 bases separated the two germline ends.